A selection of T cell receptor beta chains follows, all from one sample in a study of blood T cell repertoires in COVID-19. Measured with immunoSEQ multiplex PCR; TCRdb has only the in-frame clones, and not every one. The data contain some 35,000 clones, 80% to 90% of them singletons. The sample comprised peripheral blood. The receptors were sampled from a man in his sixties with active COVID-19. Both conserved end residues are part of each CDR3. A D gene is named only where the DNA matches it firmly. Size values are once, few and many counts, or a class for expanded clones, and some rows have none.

CASTLQETQYF	TGTGCCAGCACCTTACAAGAGACCCAGTACTTC	TRBJ2-5	TRBV2	.	.
CASSVHIFTGKPTYEQYF	TGTGCCAGCAGCGTCCACATTTTCACAGGGAAACCGACCTACGAGCAGTACTTC	TRBJ2-7	TRBV5-6	.	.
CASPKQAELPGELFF	TGCGCCAGCCCCAAGCAGGCCGAATTACCCGGGGAGCTGTTTTTT	TRBJ2-2	TRBV10-2	.	.
CASSTEETQYF	TGTGCCAGTAGTACCGAGGAGACCCAGTACTTC	TRBJ2-5	TRBV19	.	.
CATGYEQETQYF	TGTGCCACAGGGTACGAACAAGAGACCCAGTACTTC	TRBJ2-5	TRBV10-3	.	.
CASSPIGQGYEQYF	TGTGCCAGCAGTCCAATCGGACAGGGCTACGAGCAGTACTTC	TRBJ2-7	TRBV27	TRBD1	.
CASSLLAGSDTQYF	TGTGCCAGCAGTTTACTAGCGGGATCGGATACGCAGTATTTT	TRBJ2-3	TRBV28	TRBD2	.
CATSRGDRRLHF	TGTGCCACCAGCCGAGGGGACAGGCGACTCCACTTT	TRBJ1-6	TRBV15	TRBD1	once
CASRGGPYTEAFF	TGTGCCAGCAGGGGAGGGCCTTACACTGAAGCTTTCTTT	TRBJ1-1	TRBV2	.	.
CASWDRVYGYTF	TGTGCCAGCTGGGACAGGGTCTATGGCTACACCTTC	TRBJ1-2	TRBV28	TRBD1	.
CASSPNVAGSTDTQYF	TGTGCCAGCAGTCCAAACGTAGCGGGTAGCACAGATACGCAGTATTTT	TRBJ2-3	TRBV6-6	TRBD2	.
CASSLTGLIDEQFF	TGTGCCAGCAGCTTGACAGGGCTAATCGATGAGCAGTTCTTC	TRBJ2-1	TRBV5-4	.	.
CASSPSGTSEDQYF	TGTGCCAGCAGTCCTTCCGGGACTAGTGAAGACCAGTACTTC	TRBJ2-5	TRBV6-5	TRBD2	.
CASSYREGADTQYF	TGTGCCAGCAGCTACAGGGAAGGAGCAGATACGCAGTATTTT	TRBJ2-3	TRBV2	.	once
CASSQPRAGNSYNEQFF	TGCGCCAGCAGCCAACCCCGGGCGGGGAACTCCTACAATGAGCAGTTCTTC	TRBJ2-1	TRBV4-1	.	.
CASSGRGRANVLTF	TGTGCCAGCAGTGGTAGGGGTAGGGCCAACGTCCTGACTTTC	TRBJ2-6	TRBV2	.	.
CASSAGFQETQYF	TGTGCCAGCAGCGCAGGATTCCAAGAGACCCAGTACTTC	TRBJ2-5	TRBV9	.	.
CASTPGGYENTEAFF	TGCGCCAGCACCCCGGGGGGGTACGAGAACACTGAAGCTTTCTTT	TRBJ1-1	TRBV5-1	.	.
CASSVSQNTEAFF	TGTGCCAGCAGCGTATCACAGAACACTGAAGCTTTCTTT	TRBJ1-1	TRBV9	.	.
CASSSRSGSDEQFF	TGTGCCAGCAGTTCCAGGAGCGGGAGCGATGAGCAGTTCTTC	TRBJ2-1	TRBV27	TRBD2	.
CASSARLAGGTDTQYF	TGTGCCAGCAGCGCGAGACTAGCGGGAGGCACAGATACGCAGTATTTT	TRBJ2-3	TRBV11-3	TRBD2	.
CASSPRQGREDTQYF	TGTGCCAGCAGCCCCAGACAGGGGAGGGAAGATACGCAGTATTTT	TRBJ2-3	TRBV9	.	few
CASSEGIKGLAGGFGETQYF	TGTGCCAGCAGTGAAGGAATAAAGGGACTAGCGGGAGGGTTTGGGGAGACCCAGTACTTC	TRBJ2-5	TRBV2	TRBD2	.
CASRRRETSTDTQYF	TGTGCCAGCAGGCGCCGTGAAACTAGCACAGATACGCAGTATTTT	TRBJ2-3	TRBV27	.	.
CASSRLAGVDEQFF	TGTGCCAGCAGCCGACTAGCGGGAGTGGATGAGCAGTTCTTC	TRBJ2-1	TRBV7-9	TRBD2	.
CASMKGDYGYTF	TGTGCCAGCATGAAGGGGGACTATGGCTACACCTTC	TRBJ1-2	TRBV2	.	once
CALGRGVRETQYF	TGTGCCCTAGGGCGGGGAGTGAGGGAGACCCAGTACTTC	TRBJ2-5	TRBV28	.	.
CASSGARTGDIYGYTF	TGCGCCAGCAGCGGAGCGAGGACAGGAGACATCTATGGCTACACCTTC	TRBJ1-2	TRBV5-1	TRBD1	.
CASSQTGWTLSGNTIYF	TGTGCCAGCAGTCAAACCGGATGGACACTCTCTGGAAACACCATATATTTT	TRBJ1-3	TRBV2	.	.
CASSPLAGGPGEQYF	TGCGCCAGCAGCCCCTTAGCGGGAGGGCCGGGGGAGCAGTACTTC	TRBJ2-7	TRBV5-1	TRBD2	.
CASSIDTGSGANVLTF	TGTGCCAGTAGTATCGATACGGGGTCTGGGGCCAACGTCCTGACTTTC	TRBJ2-6	TRBV19	.	.
CASSLEQGAWPGELFF	TGCGCCAGCAGCTTGGAGCAGGGGGCTTGGCCCGGGGAGCTGTTTTTT	TRBJ2-2	TRBV5-1	TRBD1	.
CASSSPGEVADTQYF	TGTGCCAGCAGCTCCCCGGGAGAAGTGGCAGATACGCAGTATTTT	TRBJ2-3	TRBV5-4	.	.
CASSLGGQKETQYF	TGCGCCAGCAGCTTGGGGGGACAGAAAGAGACCCAGTACTTC	TRBJ2-5	TRBV5-1	TRBD1	.
CSASDRGDEQFF	TGCAGTGCTAGTGACAGGGGCGATGAGCAGTTCTTC	TRBJ2-1	TRBV20-1	TRBD1	.
CASSIQGPQEKLFF	TGTGCCAGTAGTATACAGGGCCCGCAGGAAAAACTGTTTTTT	TRBJ1-4	TRBV19	.	.
CASSLDLRGNSGNTIYF	TGCGCCAGCAGCTTGGATCTCCGCGGTAACTCTGGAAACACCATATATTTT	TRBJ1-3	TRBV5-1	.	.
CAWSPQRGRGNTDTQYF	TGTGCCTGGAGTCCCCAAAGGGGCAGGGGTAACACAGATACGCAGTATTTT	TRBJ2-3	TRBV30	.	.
CASSGGSGRQETQYF	TGTGCCAGCAGTGGCGGCTCCGGTCGGCAAGAGACCCAGTACTTC	TRBJ2-5	TRBV2	.	.
CASSLSRVEKETQYF	TGTGCCAGCAGTCTCTCCAGGGTCGAGAAAGAGACCCAGTACTTC	TRBJ2-5	TRBV28	.	.
CASSSPPGLQETQYF	TGTGCCAGCAGCTCCCCCCCGGGACTCCAAGAGACCCAGTACTTC	TRBJ2-5	TRBV7-2	.	.
CASSLGGSYGYTF	TGTGCCAGCAGTTTAGGAGGGAGCTATGGCTACACCTTC	TRBJ1-2	TRBV28	.	.
CASSSRRGEKLFF	TGTGCCAGCAGCTCACGAAGGGGTGAAAAACTGTTTTTT	TRBJ1-4	TRBV7-7	.	.
CASTLSTYNSPLHF	TGCGCCAGCACCTTGAGCACCTATAATTCACCCCTCCACTTT	TRBJ1-6	TRBV5-1	.	.
CASSLRYRLRGSYNEQFF	TGTGCCAGCAGCTTGCGGTATCGACTCCGGGGCTCCTACAATGAGCAGTTCTTC	TRBJ2-1	TRBV11-2	.	.
CATSDSGQGRTGELFF	TGTGCCACCAGTGATTCCGGACAGGGCAGGACCGGGGAGCTGTTTTTT	TRBJ2-2	TRBV24-1	TRBD1	.
CASSLRSQPQHF	TGTGCCAGCAGTTTAAGGAGTCAGCCCCAGCATTTT	TRBJ1-5	TRBV12-3/TRBV12-4	.	few
CASSPRGQASYEQYF	TGTGCCAGCAGTCCACGTGGACAGGCCAGCTACGAGCAGTACTTC	TRBJ2-7	TRBV11-1	TRBD1	.
CASSLRGGVGEKLFF	TGTGCCAGCAGCTTGCGTGGGGGGGTTGGTGAAAAACTGTTTTTT	TRBJ1-4	TRBV5-4	.	.
CASREGPKNIQYF	TGTGCCAGTAGGGAGGGCCCCAAAAACATTCAGTACTTC	TRBJ2-4	TRBV19	.	.